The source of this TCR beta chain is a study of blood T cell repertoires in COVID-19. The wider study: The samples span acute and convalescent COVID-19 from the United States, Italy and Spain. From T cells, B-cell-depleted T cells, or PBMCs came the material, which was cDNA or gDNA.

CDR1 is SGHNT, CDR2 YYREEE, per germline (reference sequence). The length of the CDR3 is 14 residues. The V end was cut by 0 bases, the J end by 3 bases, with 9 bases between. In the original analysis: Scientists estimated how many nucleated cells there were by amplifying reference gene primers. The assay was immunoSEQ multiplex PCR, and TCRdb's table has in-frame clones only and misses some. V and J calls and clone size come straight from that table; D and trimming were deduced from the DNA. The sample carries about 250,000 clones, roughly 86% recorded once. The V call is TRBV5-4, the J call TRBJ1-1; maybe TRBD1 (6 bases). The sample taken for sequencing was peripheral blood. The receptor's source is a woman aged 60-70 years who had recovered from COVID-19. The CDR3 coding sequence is TGTGCCAGCAGCTTGGGGGGGCCCTACACTGAAGCTTTCTTT. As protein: CASSLGGPYTEAFF.